The source of this T cell receptor beta chain is a study of cytomegalovirus exposure and HLA in healthy donors. The donors belonged to the approximately 120-subject validation cohort, separate from the roughly 700-subject first cohort. About this clone: What it recognizes is unknown.

Whole-study findings and limits: The authors enumerated 150 to 200 TCR beta chains as linked to cytomegalovirus.

Germline V gene data show CDR1 as SGHAT and CDR2 as FQNNGV. The CDR3 spans 16 residues. The germline V and J ends were trimmed by 1 base and 2 bases, with 11 bases remaining between them. The protocol was immunoSEQ multiplex PCR, while the TCRdb copy is restricted to in-frame clones and leaves out a portion. Of roughly 43,000 clones in the sample, approximately 94% were seen once. This receptor was identified in a woman between 18 and 29 years old in good health and CMV-seronegative. The V call is TRBV11-2, the J call TRBJ2-2; TRBD1 is a possible D gene (6 bases). Specimen: PBMCs. This CDR3 reads CASSLVGTLNTGELFF. The CDR3 DNA follows: TGTGCCAGCAGCTTAGTGGGGACACTAAACACCGGGGAGCTGTTTTTT. The full variable domain, in which reference TRBV11-2 and TRBJ2-2 provide the parts outside the CDR3, is EAGVAQSPRYKIIEKRQSVAFWCNPISGHATLYWYQQILGQGPKLLIQFQNNGVVDDSQLPKDRFSAERLKGVDSTLKIQPAKLEDSAVYLCASSLVGTLNTGELFFGEGSRLTVL.